This T cell receptor (beta chain) derives from a study of identical twins. Study findings and constraints: In cord blood, abundant beta clonotypes had fewer insertions; memory showed no trend.

CDR3 size: 13 residues. Trimming cost V 5 bases and J 6 bases, with 12 bases left between them. Germline V gives CDR1 SGHNT, CDR2 YENEEA. On this clonotype: The antigen remains undetermined.

It was template switching that added a universal primer site, and there were unique molecular identifiers on the cDNA. TCRdb independently ran MiXCR on the 5' RACE reads; one entry per CDR3 protein. The sample records some 660,000 distinct CDR3 sequences, 8.6% being singletons. No donor was unhealthy or non-Caucasian. This same sample was also part of a study on yellow fever vaccine responses in identical twins. That publication notes: Twins' T cell vaccine responses reportedly looked partly convergent, partly personalized.

The J gene is TRBJ2-3, the V gene TRBV11-3; D may be TRBD1 (6 bases). The clonotype comes from a woman under 30 in good health. Sequenced sample: PBMCs. The CDR3: CASSDFQGDTQYF. The CDR3 bases are TGTGCCAGCAGCGATTTCCAGGGGGATACGCAGTATTTT.